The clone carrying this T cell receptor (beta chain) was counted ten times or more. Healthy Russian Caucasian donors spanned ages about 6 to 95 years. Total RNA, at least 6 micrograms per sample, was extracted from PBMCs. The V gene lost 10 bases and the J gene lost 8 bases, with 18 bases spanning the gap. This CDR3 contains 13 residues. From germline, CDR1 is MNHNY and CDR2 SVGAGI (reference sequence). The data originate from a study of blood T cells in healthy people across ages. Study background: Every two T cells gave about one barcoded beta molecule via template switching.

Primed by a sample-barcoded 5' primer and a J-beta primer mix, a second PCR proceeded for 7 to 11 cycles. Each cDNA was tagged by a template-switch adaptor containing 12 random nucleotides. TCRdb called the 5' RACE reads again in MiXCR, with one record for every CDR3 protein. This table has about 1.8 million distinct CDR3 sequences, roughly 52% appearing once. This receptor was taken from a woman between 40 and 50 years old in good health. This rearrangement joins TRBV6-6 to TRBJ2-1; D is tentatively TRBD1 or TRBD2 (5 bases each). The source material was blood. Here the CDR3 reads CATNVQSGHEQFF. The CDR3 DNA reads TGTGCCACCAACGTCCAGTCGGGGCATGAGCAGTTCTTC.